Sequencing of this T cell receptor (beta chain) was carried out in a study of T-cell reconstitution after alpha-beta-depleted transplantation in children. This sample's TCRbeta library carried unique molecular identifier barcodes. TCRdb reprocessed the PCR reads with MiXCR, giving one entry per CDR3 protein. Of about 980,000 distinct CDR3 sequences in the sample, 25% to 35% were seen once. V was pared by 5 bases and J by 4 bases, with 8 bases of the junction left unmatched. The germline V gene encodes CDR1 PRHDT and CDR2 FYEKMQ (reference sequence). The CDR3 consists of 16 residues. This sequence was found in a boy under three years old who had a stem cell transplant for SCID, so the T cells may come from the graft donor. The material was PBMCs, mostly from graft donor cells, obtained 360 days after TCRalphabeta/CD19-depleted stem cell transplant. J is TRBJ2-1 and V is TRBV13; 10 positions match TRBD2. CDR3 sequence (DNA): TGTGCCAGCAGCCTAATGCTAGCGGGGGTATACAATGAGCAGTTCTTC. This translates into CASSLMLAGVYNEQFF.